The rows below give T cell receptor beta chains drawn from one sample of a study of T cells in localized non-small cell lung cancer. The method was immunoSEQ multiplex PCR; TCRdb's version includes in-frame clones alone and lacks a portion of them. The sample shows about 23,000 clones, about 89% of them seen only once. The source was peripheral blood, collected before any cancer treatment. Every receptor here comes from a male donor older than 55 with stage I lung adenocarcinoma. The CDR3 runs from the conserved cysteine through the conserved F or W.

v_call cdr3_aa
TRBV7-8 CASSLSSPATFGNQPQHF
TRBV10-3 CASKDRPRDGTEAFF
TRBV28 CASRTTGIGTEAFF
TRBV9 CASSVAGRGLAEETQYF
TRBV25-1 CASSGGLGSRVNEQFF
TRBV20-1 CSANEYNEQFF
TRBV18 CASSPPAGRTSGELFF
TRBV5-1 CASATQQGAGEKLFF
TRBV19 CASSFQGRSEAFF
TRBV7-8 CASSPRDRGHEQYF
TRBV2 CASSPGQLQGEQYF
TRBV13 CASSLGGGATGYTF
TRBV12-5 CASGLAKGGGETQYF
TRBV19 CASSMSWTTDTGELFF
TRBV5-1 CASRTGPSSYEQYF
TRBV19 CASSVLPGQGGTEAFF
TRBV30 CAWSGGANNEQFF